The T cell receptor beta chain described here comes from a study of PD-1 blockade in classical Hodgkin lymphoma. Comment on this clone: Antigen specificity is unknown.

Regarding the study as a whole: Lower baseline TCR diversity was reported for newly diagnosed patients than for healthy donors. Possibly reflecting disease activity or prior therapy, repertoire differences have causes that remain undefined.

Specified time point: newly diagnosed, previously untreated cHL patient sample. With magnetic negative selection, CD4+ T cells were purified from PBMCs that had been thawed. Untreated, newly diagnosed classical Hodgkin lymphoma PBMCs were used for comparison. V was shortened by 2 bases and J by 8 bases, with 12 bases between the two germline ends. Germline loops: CDR1 LGHNA, CDR2 YNFKEQ. This CDR3 has 14 residues. TCRdb's table, derived via immunoSEQ multiplex PCR, lists solely in-frame clones and lacks some. The sample comprises under 40,000 clones, 88% of which are singletons, and around 1.2% rests with the top ten.

This chain joins TRBV4-2 and TRBJ1-4; D gene unclear. The receptor was isolated from a human donor with classical Hodgkin lymphoma. Sequencing used CD4+ T cells from blood. CDR3 protein: CASSQRTSREKLFF. DNA of the CDR3: TGTGCCAGCAGCCAAAGGACCTCTCGAGAAAAACTGTTTTTT.